This T cell receptor beta chain was recorded in a study of blood T cell repertoires in COVID-19. Looking at the study overall: Acute-phase and convalescent COVID-19 samples originated in the United States, Italy and Spain. T cells, B-cell-depleted T cells, or PBMCs provided the cDNA or gDNA that served as material.

CDR3 size: 15 residues. Germline V gives CDR1 MDHEN, CDR2 SYDVKM. Trimming cost V 10 bases and J 8 bases; bases outside gene matches: 14. Source study methods: Amplified reference gene primers provided the basis for estimating nucleated cell counts. The table came from immunoSEQ multiplex PCR; TCRdb's copy has only in-frame clones and leaves some out. That table gives V, J and clone size, and the DNA gave D and trimming. The data contain 90,000 to 130,000 clones, around 74% of them seen just once; the ten biggest clones take up 7.6%. Sequenced material: peripheral blood. The origin of this receptor is an older woman with acute or convalescent COVID-19. The rearrangement links TRBV28 to TRBJ1-2; 12 nucleotides line up with TRBD1. The CDR3 DNA reads TGTGCCACCAACCCCAGGGGACAGGGGGCACGAGGCTACACCTTC. This translates into CATNPRGQGARGYTF.